This TCR beta chain originates from a study of regulatory T cells in long-lasting Graves disease. Described time point: persistent/refractory GD, antithyroid drugs over 5 years with positive TRAb. There was RNA extracted from PBMCs, and the TCR library was made from it. To make TCR beta libraries, researchers used iRepertoire HTBI primers and Arm-PCR of CDR3 regions. TCRdb itself ran the multiplex PCR reads through MiXCR, one entry per CDR3 protein. Of about 470,000 distinct CDR3 sequences listed, around 21% were seen once; the top ten hold 6.5% to 8%. From germline, CDR1 is SGHTA and CDR2 FQGTGA. Trimming cost V 5 bases and J 5 bases; bases outside gene matches: 12. The CDR3 consists of 17 residues.

The V and J genes are TRBV7-3 and TRBJ2-1; TRBD2 matches 10 bases. The specimen was peripheral blood mononuclear cells (PBMCs), collected when the disease was refractory, from a patient treated with antithyroid drugs. The TCR originated in a female donor with Graves disease. CDR3 loop: CASSPVLAGEGNNEQFF. CDR3 nucleotide sequence: TGTGCCAGCAGCCCGGTTCTAGCGGGAGAGGGGAACAATGAGCAGTTCTTC.